This T cell receptor beta chain was profiled in a study of blood T cell repertoires in COVID-19. Study as a whole: Acute and convalescent COVID-19 specimens originated in the United States, Italy and Spain. PBMCs, B-cell-depleted T cells, or T cells provided the cDNA or gDNA that made up the material.

Trimming took 3 bases from V and 10 from J; bases not matched to a gene: 6. Per the germline V gene, CDR1 is SGHTA and CDR2 is FQGTGA. The CDR3 consists of 14 residues. In this sample, this clone turned up a few times. Per the study methods: How many nucleated cells were present was estimated from reference gene primer amplification. Profiling relied on immunoSEQ multiplex PCR, and the TCRdb table lists in-frame clones only, not all of them. The V and J calls and the clone size are those of that table, but D and trimming were determined from the DNA. The sample has under 200,000 clones; roughly 80% are singletons.

Sequencing was done on a sample of peripheral blood. The sequence came from a man aged 60-69 years with active or convalescent COVID-19. The chain recombines TRBV7-3 with TRBJ1-6; 7 nucleotides line up with TRBD1. Here the CDR3 DNA reads TGTGCCAGCAGCTTGAGGGGGCAGGGGTCACCCCTCCACTTT. This translates into CASSLRGQGSPLHF.